This is a list of T cell receptor beta chains from one sample in a study of T cell repertoires in ileal Crohn's disease. Generated by immunoSEQ multiplex PCR, the TCRdb table keeps only in-frame clones and is missing some. The profile shows 5,500 to 7,000 clones, approximately 95% of them singletons. Input material: ileal tissue. These receptors all stem from an adult with Crohn's disease. Each CDR3 is given with its conserved first and last residue. A D gene is named only where the DNA matches it firmly.

D gene: TRBD1
J gene: TRBJ1-1
V gene: TRBV20-1
CDR3 protein: CSAPDRAEAFF

D gene: .
J gene: TRBJ2-7
V gene: TRBV21-1
CDR3 protein: CATSGQYF

D gene: .
J gene: TRBJ1-3
V gene: TRBV6-5
CDR3 protein: CASSYSGAQGNTIYF

D gene: TRBD2
J gene: TRBJ2-3
V gene: TRBV6-6
CDR3 protein: CASRPLAYDTDTQYF

D gene: .
J gene: TRBJ1-1
V gene: TRBV7-8
CDR3 protein: CASSSRTLNTEAFF

D gene: .
J gene: TRBJ2-3
V gene: TRBV30
CDR3 protein: CAWETRRGDTQYF

D gene: .
J gene: TRBJ2-7
V gene: TRBV27
CDR3 protein: CASSLLREYEQYF

D gene: .
J gene: TRBJ2-3
V gene: TRBV5-8
CDR3 protein: CASSWTESTDTQYF

D gene: TRBD1
J gene: TRBJ2-2
V gene: TRBV6-1
CDR3 protein: CASRWTGGTGELFF

D gene: TRBD2
J gene: TRBJ2-1
V gene: TRBV5-4
CDR3 protein: CASSLGGSGGPYNEQFF

D gene: TRBD2
J gene: TRBJ2-1
V gene: TRBV11-3
CDR3 protein: CASSLGLAGTYNEQFF

D gene: .
J gene: TRBJ2-2
V gene: TRBV4-3
CDR3 protein: CASSQILTGELFF

D gene: .
J gene: TRBJ2-7
V gene: TRBV4-1
CDR3 protein: CASSQGQLSPREQYF

D gene: .
J gene: TRBJ2-1
V gene: TRBV5-1
CDR3 protein: CASSSTRGLYNEQFF

D gene: TRBD1
J gene: TRBJ1-5
V gene: TRBV4-3
CDR3 protein: CASSQYRGGDQPQHF

D gene: .
J gene: TRBJ2-5
V gene: TRBV5-1
CDR3 protein: CASSLAFGGTETQYF

D gene: TRBD1
J gene: TRBJ2-2
V gene: TRBV5-1
CDR3 protein: CASSHGDRANTGELFF

D gene: .
J gene: TRBJ1-6
V gene: TRBV7-9
CDR3 protein: CASSLPGAVDSPLHF

D gene: .
J gene: TRBJ2-3
V gene: TRBV7-2
CDR3 protein: CASSANRYTQYF

D gene: TRBD2
J gene: TRBJ2-1
V gene: TRBV5-1
CDR3 protein: CASSLSGLALNEQFF

D gene: .
J gene: TRBJ2-2
V gene: TRBV4-3
CDR3 protein: CASSQSGSYTGELFF

D gene: .
J gene: TRBJ2-6
V gene: TRBV5-1
CDR3 protein: CASSLSWQGGSGANVLTF

D gene: .
J gene: TRBJ1-3
V gene: TRBV5-4
CDR3 protein: CASSLESGVGNTIYF

D gene: TRBD1
J gene: TRBJ1-2
V gene: TRBV28
CDR3 protein: CASSSQPGQGEDAYGYTF

D gene: TRBD1
J gene: TRBJ1-6
V gene: TRBV7-6
CDR3 protein: CASSPDRAYNSPLHF

D gene: .
J gene: TRBJ1-2
V gene: TRBV11-2
CDR3 protein: CASSLSGGPNYGYTF

D gene: TRBD1
J gene: TRBJ2-5
V gene: TRBV5-1
CDR3 protein: CASSQWTGSPETQYF

D gene: TRBD2
J gene: TRBJ2-5
V gene: TRBV30
CDR3 protein: CAWSLGLAVETQYF

D gene: .
J gene: TRBJ1-4
V gene: TRBV7-2
CDR3 protein: CASSSRGPRTNEKLFF

D gene: .
J gene: TRBJ2-1
V gene: TRBV30
CDR3 protein: CAWKRGSSYNEQFF

D gene: TRBD1
J gene: TRBJ2-1
V gene: TRBV4-3
CDR3 protein: CASSHNQGARSYNEQFF